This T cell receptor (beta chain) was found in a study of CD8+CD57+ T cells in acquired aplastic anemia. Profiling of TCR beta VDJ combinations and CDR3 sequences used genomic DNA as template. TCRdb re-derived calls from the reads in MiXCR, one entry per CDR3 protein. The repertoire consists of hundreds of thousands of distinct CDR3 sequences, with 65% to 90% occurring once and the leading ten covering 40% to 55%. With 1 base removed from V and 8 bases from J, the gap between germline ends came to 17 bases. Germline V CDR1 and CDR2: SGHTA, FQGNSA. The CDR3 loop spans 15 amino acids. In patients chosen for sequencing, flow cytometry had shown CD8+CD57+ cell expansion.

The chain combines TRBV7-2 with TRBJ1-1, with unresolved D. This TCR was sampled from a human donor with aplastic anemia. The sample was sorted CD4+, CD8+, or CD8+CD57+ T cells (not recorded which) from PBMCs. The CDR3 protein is CASSLDRARKTEAFF. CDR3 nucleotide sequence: TGTGCCAGCAGCTTAGACCGGGCAAGGAAGACCGAAGCTTTCTTT.